The 9 T cell receptor beta chains in this list originate from one sample, sequenced in a study of identical twins. MiXCR was run by TCRdb on the 5' RACE reads, yielding one entry per CDR3 protein. The table has 200,000 to 250,000 distinct CDR3 sequences, about 6.7% seen once. The sample also formed part of further work on T cells expressing NK-cell markers.

The sample consisted of CD8+ T cells sorted from blood. These receptor sequences come from a woman between 18 and 30 years old in good health.

This clonotype was observed many times. The V call is TRBV3-1, the J call TRBJ2-7; D perhaps matches TRBD2 (5 bases). The CDR3 contains 16 residues. V dropped 0 bases and J dropped 5 bases, with 17 bases sitting between them. Looked up from germline, CDR1 is LGHDT and CDR2 is YNNKEL (reference sequence). CDR3 DNA: TGTGCCAGCAGCCAAGAGAGGGTCGGTTATGCGGACGAGCAGTACTTC. Its translation is CASSQERVGYADEQYF.

This clonotype was seen repeatedly, ten times or more. V gene TRBV6-2 or TRBV6-3 combines with J gene TRBJ2-1; 9 bases map to TRBD2. Germline loops: CDR1 MNHEY, CDR2 SVGEGT. The CDR3 extends over 14 amino acids. Trimming at V came to 6 bases and at J to 7 bases, leaving 7 bases not matched to a gene. For the CDR3, the DNA is TGTGCCAGCAGCCTAGCGGGAACGTGGAATGAGCAGTTCTTC. Amino acids: CASSLAGTWNEQFF.

At least ten counts were recorded for this clonotype. The chain joins TRBV12-3 or TRBV12-4 to TRBJ2-1; D gene unclear. CDR3 length: 11 amino acids. V lost 4 bases, J lost 9 bases, and 7 bases lay in between. CDR3 sequence reads: CASSYGGEQFF. The CDR3 DNA sequence: TGTGCCAGCAGTTATGGCGGTGAGCAGTTCTTC.

The rearrangement links TRBV4-1 to TRBJ2-1, with D perhaps TRBD2 (6 bases). There are 16 residues in the CDR3. The V and J ends lost 0 bases and 0 bases respectively, with 9 bases between them. CDR1 MGHRA and CDR2 YSYEKL come from the germline V gene. The CDR3 sequence: CASSQEYGSSYNEQFF. CDR3 in DNA: TGCGCCAGCAGCCAAGAATACGGGAGCTCCTACAATGAGCAGTTCTTC.

CDR3 protein: CASSSTGFQPQHF. The CDR3 bases are TGTGCCAGCAGTTCAACAGGGTTTCAGCCCCAGCATTTT. V usage is TRBV6-5 and J usage is TRBJ1-5; D possibly corresponds to TRBD1 (6 bases). The CDR3 covers 13 residues. The V end lost 4 bases, the J end lost 6 bases, and 10 bases lay between the germline ends. Germline V gene lookup returns CDR1 MNHEY and CDR2 SVGAGI.

This clonotype showed up just a few times. V usage is TRBV2 and J usage is TRBJ2-5; TRBD2 matches 8 bases. With V trimmed by 3 bases and J by 5 bases, 11 bases remained unmatched. CDR1 and CDR2 from the germline V gene are SNHLY and FYNNEI. CDR3 size: 16 residues. The CDR3 sequence: CASSDGIAGLWETQYF. In DNA, the CDR3 is TGTGCCAGCAGTGATGGGATAGCGGGACTTTGGGAGACCCAGTACTTC.

This clonotype was picked up many times. The chain couples TRBV12-3 or TRBV12-4 to TRBJ1-4, with D possibly matching TRBD1 (6 bases). The ends were cut back, 7 bases at V and 3 bases at J, with 15 bases in the middle. The CDR3 spans 15 residues. The chain's CDR3 is CASTIRTEANEKLFF. The CDR3 DNA reads as TGTGCCAGCACCATCAGGACAGAGGCTAATGAAAAACTGTTTTTT.

This clonotype was picked up a small number of times. V is TRBV19 and J is TRBJ2-7, with TRBD1 matching over 11 bases. The CDR3 is made up of 14 amino acids. CDR1 and CDR2 from the germline V gene are LNHDA and SQIVND (reference sequence). V was clipped by 5 bases and J by 3 bases; unmatched bases: 3. Here the CDR3 reads CASSPGQGVYEQYF. The CDR3 DNA is TGTGCCAGTAGTCCGGGACAGGGGGTCTACGAGCAGTACTTC.

This clonotype was counted many times. The V and J genes are TRBV5-6 and TRBJ2-7, with D possibly being TRBD2 (5 bases). V was shortened by 1 base and J by 3 bases, with 11 bases between the two germline ends. The CDR3 runs 14 residues. Germline V gene data show CDR1 as SGHDT and CDR2 as YYEEEE. CDR3 region: CASSLRGNYYEQYF. In DNA form, the CDR3 reads TGTGCCAGCAGCTTGCGAGGGAATTACTACGAGCAGTACTTC.